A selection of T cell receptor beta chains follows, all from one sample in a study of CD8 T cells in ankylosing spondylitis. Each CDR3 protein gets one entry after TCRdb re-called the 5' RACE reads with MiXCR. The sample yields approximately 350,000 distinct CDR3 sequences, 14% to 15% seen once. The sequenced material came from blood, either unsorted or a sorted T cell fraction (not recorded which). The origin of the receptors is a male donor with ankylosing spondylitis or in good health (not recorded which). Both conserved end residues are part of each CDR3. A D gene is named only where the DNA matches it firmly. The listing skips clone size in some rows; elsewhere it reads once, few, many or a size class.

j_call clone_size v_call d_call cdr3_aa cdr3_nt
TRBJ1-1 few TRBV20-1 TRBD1 CSAPDRSNTEAFF TGCAGTGCTCCGGACAGGTCGAACACTGAAGCTTTCTTT
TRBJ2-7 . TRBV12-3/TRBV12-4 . CASSPWDKGEQYF TGTGCCAGCAGCCCCTGGGACAAGGGCGAGCAGTACTTC
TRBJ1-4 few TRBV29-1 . CSVAKQGGTNEKLFF TGCAGCGTTGCGAAACAGGGCGGCACTAATGAAAAACTGTTTTTT
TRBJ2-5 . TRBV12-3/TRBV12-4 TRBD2 CATSSGGEETQYF TGTGCCACTTCGAGCGGGGGGGAAGAGACCCAGTACTTC
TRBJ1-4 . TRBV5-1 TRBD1 CASRRTGSNEKLFF TGCGCCAGCAGGCGGACAGGCAGTAATGAAAAACTGTTTTTT
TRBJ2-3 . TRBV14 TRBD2 CASSPRTSFTDTQYF TGTGCCAGCAGCCCTCGGACTAGCTTTACAGATACGCAGTATTTT
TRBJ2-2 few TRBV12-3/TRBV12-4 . CASSRRDGVQTGELFF TGTGCCAGCAGTCGCCGGGATGGGGTTCAAACCGGGGAGCTGTTTTTT
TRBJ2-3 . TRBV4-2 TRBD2 CASSQGTSGDTQYF TGTGCCAGCAGCCAGGGGACTAGCGGCGATACGCAGTATTTT
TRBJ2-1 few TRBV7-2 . CASSIGGVYNEQFF TGTGCCAGCAGCATAGGGGGGGTCTACAATGAGCAGTTCTTC
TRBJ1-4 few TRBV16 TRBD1 CASGSGTGTNEKLFF TGTGCCAGCGGCTCTGGGACAGGAACTAATGAAAAACTGTTTTTT
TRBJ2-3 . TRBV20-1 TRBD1 CSATSSNWTGGDTQYF TGCAGTGCTACATCTTCTAATTGGACAGGGGGAGATACGCAGTATTTT
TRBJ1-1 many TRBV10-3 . CAISEQGNTEAFF TGTGCCATCAGTGAGCAGGGGAACACTGAAGCTTTCTTT
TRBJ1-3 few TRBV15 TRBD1 CATSRRQGSGNTIYF TGTGCCACCAGCAGAAGACAGGGCTCTGGAAACACCATATATTTT
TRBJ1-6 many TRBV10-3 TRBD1 CAISEHTGTGINSPLHF TGTGCCATCAGTGAGCACACCGGGACAGGGATAAATTCACCCCTCCACTTT
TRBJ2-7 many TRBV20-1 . CSARDAVAYEQYF TGCAGTGCTAGAGATGCAGTAGCCTACGAGCAGTACTTC
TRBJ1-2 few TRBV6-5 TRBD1 CASSSGDSTYGYTF TGTGCCAGCAGTTCGGGGGACAGTACCTATGGCTACACCTTC
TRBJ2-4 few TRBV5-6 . CASSLPGRKNIQYF TGTGCCAGCAGCTTGCCAGGGCGCAAAAACATTCAGTACTTC
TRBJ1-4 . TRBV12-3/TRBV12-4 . CASSLGTGATNEKLFF TGTGCCAGCAGTTTAGGAACGGGGGCAACTAATGAAAAACTGTTTTTT
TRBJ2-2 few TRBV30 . CAWSGGTPARELFF TGTGCCTGGAGTGGCGGGACTCCCGCGCGGGAGCTGTTTTTT
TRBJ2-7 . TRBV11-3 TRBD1 CASSPGQNSYEQYF TGTGCCAGCAGCCCGGGACAGAACTCCTACGAGCAGTACTTC
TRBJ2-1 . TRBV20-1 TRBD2 CSARPSGGDPQRNEQFF TGCAGTGCTAGACCTAGCGGGGGGGACCCTCAGAGAAATGAGCAGTTCTTC
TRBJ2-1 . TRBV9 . CASSGSGSYNEQFF TGTGCCAGCAGCGGGAGTGGTTCCTACAATGAGCAGTTCTTC
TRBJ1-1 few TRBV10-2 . CASSDPHLNTEAFF TGCGCCAGCAGTGACCCCCACCTAAACACTGAAGCTTTCTTT
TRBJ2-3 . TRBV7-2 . CASFPRGPTDTQYF TGTGCCAGCTTCCCCCGGGGCCCCACAGATACGCAGTATTTT
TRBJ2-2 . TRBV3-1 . CASSPGDPLFF TGTGCCAGCAGCCCCGGAGATCCGCTGTTTTTT
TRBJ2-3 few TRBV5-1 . CASSLDLGRPADTQYF TGCGCCAGCAGCTTGGATCTAGGACGCCCCGCAGATACGCAGTATTTT
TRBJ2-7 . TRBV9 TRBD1 CASSPGQVSSYEQYF TGTGCCAGCAGCCCGGGACAGGTGAGCTCCTACGAGCAGTACTTC
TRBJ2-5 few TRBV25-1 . CASSVQRNGETQYF TGTGCCAGCAGTGTACAACGAAACGGGGAGACCCAGTACTTC
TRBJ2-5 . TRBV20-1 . CSARDARQETQYF TGCAGTGCTAGAGATGCCAGACAAGAGACCCAGTACTTC
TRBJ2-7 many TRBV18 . CASSPPRDSYEQYF TGCGCCAGCAGCCCGCCCAGGGACTCCTACGAGCAGTACTTC
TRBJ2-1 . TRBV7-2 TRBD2 CASSIGEGPPRANEQFF TGTGCCAGCAGCATAGGGGAGGGGCCCCCGAGGGCCAATGAGCAGTTCTTC
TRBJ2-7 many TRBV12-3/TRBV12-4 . CASSLRGRANEQYF TGTGCCAGCAGTTTAAGGGGCAGGGCCAACGAGCAGTACTTC
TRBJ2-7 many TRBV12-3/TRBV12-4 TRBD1 CASSLRTGEYEQYF TGTGCCAGCAGTTTACGGACAGGAGAATACGAGCAGTACTTC
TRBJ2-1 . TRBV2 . CASKDPTRASYNEQFF TGTGCCAGCAAAGACCCGACTAGGGCGTCCTACAATGAGCAGTTCTTC
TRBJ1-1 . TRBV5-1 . CASSLIGSAFF TGCGCCAGCAGCTTGATAGGGTCAGCTTTCTTT
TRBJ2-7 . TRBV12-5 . CASGPHNGQYF TGTGCTAGTGGTCCCCACAATGGGCAGTACTTC
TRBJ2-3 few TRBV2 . CASSPEGGLGDTQYF TGTGCCAGCAGCCCCGAGGGGGGGCTGGGAGATACGCAGTATTTT
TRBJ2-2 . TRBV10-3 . CAITPGPSGTGELFF TGTGCCATCACCCCGGGGCCTTCGGGCACCGGGGAGCTGTTTTTT
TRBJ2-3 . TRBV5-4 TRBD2 CASSLAPGGSTDTQYF TGTGCCAGCAGCTTGGCTCCGGGGGGGAGCACAGATACGCAGTATTTT
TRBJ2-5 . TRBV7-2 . CASSLMGQETQYF TGTGCCAGCAGCTTGATGGGGCAAGAGACCCAGTACTTC